One and the same sample provided the 6 T cell receptor beta chains below, sequenced in a study of molecular identifiers for immune sequencing clone quantification. In TCRdb, the PCR reads were re-called with MiXCR into one record per CDR3 protein. The repertoire holds more than 550,000 distinct CDR3 sequences, with over 25% as singletons. The sample was naive CD8+ T cells from blood, with Jurkat cell RNA spiked in. Subset indicated: FACS-sorted CD8+CD4-CCR7+CD45RA+ naive T cells. The receptors were gathered from a human donor in good health. Some libraries in this study had Jurkat cell RNA spiked in.

The V gene is TRBV20-1, the J gene TRBJ2-7; the D is unclear. This CDR3 has 12 amino acids. Germline-derived CDR1 and CDR2 are DFQATT and SNEGSKA (reference sequence). Deletions cut 6 bases from V and 3 bases from J, with 12 bases between. CDR3 in amino acids: CSAQEYGYEQYF. The CDR3 nucleotides are TGCAGTGCCCAGGAATATGGCTACGAGCAGTACTTC.

The chain is built from TRBV14 and TRBJ2-5; 10 bases map to TRBD2. Per the germline V gene, CDR1 is SGHDN and CDR2 is FVKESK. Trimming took 7 bases from V and 1 from J; bases not matched to a gene: 9. The length of the CDR3 is 16 residues. The CDR3 region is CASNPTSGEGQETQYF. Here the CDR3 DNA reads TGTGCCAGCAACCCCACTAGCGGGGAGGGCCAAGAGACCCAGTACTTC.

This clonotype was counted many times. The V and J genes are TRBV7-9 and TRBJ2-7; possible D gene TRBD2, 5 bases. V lost 1 base to trimming and J lost 5 bases, with 12 bases between them. This CDR3 has 14 residues. Germline CDR1 is SEHNR and CDR2 is FQNEAQ (reference sequence). The CDR3 sequence is CASSLDKEVNEQYF. DNA for the CDR3: TGTGCCAGCAGCTTAGACAAGGAGGTGAACGAGCAGTACTTC.

In this sample, this clonotype turned up a few times. The chain has TRBV6-2 or TRBV6-3 and TRBJ2-3, with TRBD2 matching over 10 bases. The CDR3 is 16 residues long. The trim removed 6 bases at V and 6 bases at J, leaving 12 bases unmatched. CDR1 MNHEY and CDR2 SVGEGT come from the germline V gene. Written as DNA, the CDR3 is TGTGCCAGCAGCCAAAGCGGGGGGGCCGGAATTGATACGCAGTATTTT. Translated: CASSQSGGAGIDTQYF.

Ten or more counts support this clonotype. This chain joins TRBV7-9 and TRBJ1-5; a weak D match, TRBD1 (6 bases). The CDR3 is made up of 15 amino acids. Germline lookup yields CDR1 SEHNR and CDR2 FQNEAQ (reference sequence). Trimming cost V 5 bases and J 1 base, with 12 bases left between them. The CDR3 protein is CASSHSGESNQPQHF. CDR3 coding DNA: TGTGCCAGCAGCCATTCAGGGGAGAGCAATCAGCCCCAGCATTTT.

This clonotype was picked up many times. The chain has TRBV30 and TRBJ2-5; 8 positions agree with TRBD2. Losses at the gene ends were 3 bases for V and 5 bases for J; bases not matched to a gene: 8. The germline CDR1 and CDR2 sequences are GTSNPN and SVGIG (reference sequence). The CDR3 loop spans 14 amino acids. The CDR3 protein is CAWRSQREYETQYF. In DNA, the CDR3 is TGTGCCTGGAGGTCCCAGCGGGAGTACGAGACCCAGTACTTC.